This paragraph covers one T cell receptor beta chain sequence. The data were taken from a study of blood T cell repertoires in COVID-19. Looking at the study overall: Collection of acute and convalescent COVID-19 samples took place in the United States, Italy and Spain.

Original methodology: The assay estimated nucleated cells by amplifying reference gene primers. Profiling relied on immunoSEQ multiplex PCR, and the TCRdb table lists in-frame clones only, not all of them. V and J calls and clone size come straight from that table; D and trimming were deduced from the DNA. Altogether 62,000 or so clones are present, about 87% being singletons, with the ten largest covering approximately 2.5%. The CDR3 runs 15 residues. Germline V CDR1 and CDR2: SGHDT, YYEEEE. Trimming removed 3 bases at V and 3 bases at J, with 16 bases between. The sample taken for sequencing was peripheral blood. This clonotype was obtained from a human donor in a cohort sampled during active COVID-19. The V call is TRBV5-6, the J call TRBJ2-7, with D perhaps matching TRBD1 (6 bases). This CDR3 reads CASSSRTGHFYEQYF. The CDR3 DNA reads TGTGCCAGCAGCTCCCGGACGGGACACTTCTACGAGCAGTACTTC.